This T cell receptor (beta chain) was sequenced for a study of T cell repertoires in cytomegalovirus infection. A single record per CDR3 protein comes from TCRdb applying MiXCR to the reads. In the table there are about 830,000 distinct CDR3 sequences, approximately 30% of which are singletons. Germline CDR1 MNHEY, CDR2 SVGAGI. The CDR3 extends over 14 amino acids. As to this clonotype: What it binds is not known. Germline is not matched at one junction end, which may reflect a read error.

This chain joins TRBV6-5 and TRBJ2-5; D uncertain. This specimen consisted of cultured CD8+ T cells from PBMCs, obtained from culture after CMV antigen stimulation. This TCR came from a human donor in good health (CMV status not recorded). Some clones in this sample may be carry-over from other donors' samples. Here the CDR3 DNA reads TGTGCCAGCAGTTTAGTGGCGTACCAAGAGACCCGGTACTTC. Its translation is CASSLVAYQETRYF.